These T cell receptor beta chains were read from a single sample in a study of cytomegalovirus exposure and HLA in healthy donors. Assay: immunoSEQ multiplex PCR; the TCRdb copy retains only in-frame clones and omits some. The data contain approximately 210,000 clones, about three quarters of them singletons. The sequenced sample consisted of PBMCs. These receptors were taken from a woman aged 40 to 50 in good health and CMV-seronegative. The CDR3 runs from the conserved cysteine through the conserved F or W. A D gene is named only where the DNA matches it firmly. The listing skips clone size in some rows; elsewhere it reads once, few, many or a size class.

TRBJ2-6	TRBV30	few	.	CAWSVSRTSGANVLTF	TGTGCCTGGAGTGTTTCTAGAACGTCTGGGGCCAACGTCCTGACTTTC
TRBJ1-1	TRBV19	.	TRBD1	CASSFRGQGPMNTEAFF	TGTGCCAGTAGTTTCCGTGGACAGGGACCTATGAACACTGAAGCTTTCTTT
TRBJ1-6	TRBV4-3	.	TRBD1	CASSQADRVQAPLHF	TGCGCCAGCAGCCAGGCAGACAGGGTCCAGGCACCCCTCCACTTT
TRBJ2-6	TRBV7-9	.	TRBD1	CASSYTTGAGANVLTF	TGTGCCAGCAGCTATACTACAGGGGCTGGGGCCAACGTCCTGACTTTC
TRBJ1-2	TRBV30	.	TRBD1	CACSGTGVLNWYGYTF	TGTGCCTGTTCCGGGACAGGGGTTTTAAACTGGTATGGCTACACCTTC
TRBJ1-1	TRBV6-4	.	.	CASSDSKSEESMNTEAFF	TGTGCCAGCAGTGACTCGAAGTCAGAAGAATCCATGAACACTGAAGCTTTCTTT
TRBJ1-1	TRBV27	.	.	CASSGRTEWVAFF	TGTGCCAGCAGTGGTAGGACAGAGTGGGTGGCTTTCTTT
TRBJ2-6	TRBV6-5	.	.	CASSYSGGTANVLTF	TGTGCCAGCAGTTACTCGGGCGGGACGGCCAACGTCCTGACTTTC
TRBJ1-4	TRBV5-1	.	TRBD1	CASSTQGGSEKLFF	TGCGCCAGCAGCACACAGGGGGGGAGCGAAAAACTGTTTTTT
TRBJ1-4	TRBV27	.	TRBD1	CASSFEGGDRGRPTNEKLFF	TGTGCCAGCAGTTTCGAAGGGGGGGACAGGGGGCGGCCAACTAATGAAAAACTGTTTTTT
TRBJ1-1	TRBV5-4	few	TRBD1	CASSAGQIQGTEAFF	TGTGCCAGCAGCGCGGGACAGATTCAGGGGACTGAAGCTTTCTTT
TRBJ2-2	TRBV5-6	.	.	CASSLGYSTGELFF	TGTGCCAGCAGCTTGGGATACAGCACCGGGGAGCTGTTTTTT
TRBJ2-3	TRBV5-1	.	TRBD2	CASSFTSGAPPDTQYF	TGCGCCAGCAGCTTTACTAGCGGGGCCCCGCCAGATACGCAGTATTTT
TRBJ1-2	TRBV5-1	.	.	CASSPGQNPNNYGYTF	TGCGCCAGCAGCCCCGGACAGAACCCGAATAACTATGGCTACACCTTC
TRBJ1-2	TRBV11-3	.	TRBD1	CASSLEFGDRLGYGYTF	TGTGCCAGCAGCTTAGAGTTCGGGGACAGGCTAGGATATGGCTACACCTTC